The 26 T cell receptor beta chains below were found in one sample sequenced in a study of breast tumors, draining lymph nodes, adjacent tissues. Axillary draining lymph nodes of breast cancer patients supplied the node samples. TCRdb processed the multiplex PCR reads anew with MiXCR; each CDR3 protein has one entry. Among around 300,000 distinct CDR3 sequences listed, 30% were seen once. Input material: axillary lymph node tissue. Receptors originate from a female donor with breast cancer. Some clones in this sample may be carry-over from other donors' samples.

V is TRBV27 and J is TRBJ1-1; 8 nucleotides align to TRBD1. CDR3 length: 15 residues. Germline CDR1 and CDR2: MNHEY and SMNVEV (reference sequence). V shed 6 bases, J shed 2 bases, and the junction held 8 bases outside the gene matches. CDR3 amino acids: CASRPGQGANTEAFF. CDR3 nucleotides: TGTGCCAGCAGGCCCGGACAGGGAGCCAACACTGAAGCTTTCTTT.

This clonotype was observed many times. V is TRBV6-6 and J is TRBJ1-3; tentatively, D is TRBD1 (5 bases). The CDR3 extends over 15 amino acids. V lost 4 bases and J lost 4, with 14 bases in between. The V gene's germline CDR1 is MNHNY and CDR2 SVGAGI (reference sequence). CDR3: CASSFSGTKGNTIYF. The DNA for the CDR3 is TGTGCCAGCAGTTTCTCAGGGACGAAGGGAAACACCATATATTTT.

This clonotype has a count of ten or more. The chain is built from TRBV7-2 and TRBJ2-2, with 7 bases aligning to TRBD2. This CDR3 is 16 amino acids long. The trim removed 7 bases at V and 2 bases at J, leaving 10 bases unmatched. Germline values: CDR1 SGHTA, CDR2 FQGNSA. The CDR3 is CASTEAGTINTGELFF. CDR3 bases: TGTGCCAGCACCGAGGCCGGGACTATAAACACCGGGGAGCTGTTTTTT.

The V call is TRBV10-1, the J call TRBJ2-5, with D tentatively TRBD1 (5 bases). With 7 bases removed from V and 1 base from J, the gap between germline ends came to 13 bases. The CDR3 spans 14 residues. Germline V gives CDR1 WNHNN, CDR2 SYGVQD (reference sequence). For the CDR3, the DNA is TGCGCCAGCAAGGGGCCCAGGTTCCAAGAGACCCAGTACTTC. Encoded protein: CASKGPRFQETQYF.

V usage is TRBV3-1 and J usage is TRBJ1-2, with D unresolved. Germline V lookup: CDR1 LGHDT, CDR2 YNNKEL (reference sequence). Trimming removed 1 base at V and 8 bases at J, with 17 bases between. The CDR3 has 15 amino acids. CDR3 in DNA: TGTGCCAGCAGCCAAGCCCCGGCACGGGGTGGAGGCTACACCTTC. This encodes CASSQAPARGGGYTF.

As concerns this clonotype: This clone may be a read error of a much larger clone one base away. This rearrangement joins TRBV18 to TRBJ1-5; TRBD1 agrees at 7 bases. Looked up from germline, CDR1 is KGHSH and CDR2 is LQKENI. This CDR3 contains 15 residues. The CDR3 region has the DNA TGTGCCAGCTCACAGGGTCGACAGGGCAGTCAGCTCCAGCATTTT. This codes for CASSQGRQGSQLQHF.

This clonotype was detected ten times or more. Germline is not matched at one junction end, which may reflect a read error. This chain connects TRBV6-1 to TRBJ1-4; TRBD1 agrees at 7 bases. This CDR3 has 13 residues. CDR1 and CDR2 from the germline V gene are MNHNS and SASEGT. The CDR3 protein is CASSTSWDSMGIF. The CDR3 DNA sequence: TGTGCCAGCAGTACCTCCTGGGACAGTATGGGGATTTTT.

As regards this clonotype: The junction differs from germline at one of its ends, possibly a read error. The V and J genes are TRBV18 and TRBJ2-7, with 7 bases that match TRBD1. Germline values: CDR1 KGHSH, CDR2 LQKENI. The CDR3 covers 14 residues. Here the CDR3 reads CASSPQGGFYEQYF. The CDR3 DNA reads as TGTGCCAGCTCACCACAAGGGGGCTTCTACGAACAGTACTTC.

This clonotype was recorded at least ten times. The V gene is TRBV20-1, the J gene TRBJ2-1; D not resolved. The germline V gene has CDR1 DFQATT and CDR2 SNEGSKA (reference sequence). Trimming removed 5 bases from V and 5 bases from J, with 7 bases in between. The CDR3 is 11 amino acids. The CDR3 DNA is TGCAGTGCTCCCAGGAACAATGAGCAGTTCTTC. Translated, it gives CSAPRNNEQFF.

At least ten counts were recorded for this clonotype. The rearrangement links TRBV7-2 to TRBJ2-1, with 10 positions matching TRBD2. This CDR3 spans 16 amino acids. Germline CDR1 is SGHTA and CDR2 is FQGNSA. The V gene end was trimmed by 5 bases and the J gene end by 0 bases; junction bases not matched to a gene: 4. CDR3 loop: CASSPSSGSSYNEQFF. The CDR3 nucleotides read TGTGCCAGCAGCCCCTCTAGCGGGAGCTCCTACAATGAGCAGTTCTTC.

In its sample, this clonotype was seen many times. The chain employs TRBV4-1 and TRBJ2-2, with 14 nucleotides matching TRBD2. CDR3 size: 17 residues. V trimming: 4 bases; J trimming: 4 bases; junction bases outside the gene matches: 5. The germline V gene has CDR1 MGHRA and CDR2 YSYEKL. DNA for the CDR3: TGCGCCAGCAGCCTTGGGACTAGCGGGAGAGGCACCGGGGAGCTGTTTTTT. This codes for CASSLGTSGRGTGELFF.

This clonotype was seen at least ten times. The V call is TRBV25-1, the J call TRBJ2-7, with TRBD1 identical over 11 bases. The CDR3 consists of 16 residues. Trimming at V came to 6 bases and at J to 1 base, leaving 8 bases not matched to a gene. The V gene's germline CDR1 is MGHDK and CDR2 SYGVNS. This CDR3 is CASRGGGTGGSYEQYF. CDR3 nucleotide sequence: TGTGCCAGCAGGGGGGGGGGGACAGGGGGTTCCTACGAGCAGTACTTC.

In its sample, this clonotype was seen a few times. The chain employs TRBV3-1 and TRBJ2-5; 12 positions agree with TRBD2. In germline, CDR1 is LGHDT, CDR2 YNNKEL (reference sequence). This CDR3 is built from 16 residues. Germline trimming cut 4 bases from V and 2 bases from J; bases unmatched to any gene: 5. The CDR3 bases are TGTGCCAGCAGCCCACTAGCGGGAGGACTACAAGAGACCCAGTACTTC. It yields the protein CASSPLAGGLQETQYF.

In the case of this clonotype: Just one base apart from a much larger clone, this may be a read error. The CDR3 does not end in the conserved phenylalanine or tryptophan, so this is likely a read error. The CDR3 DNA is TGTGCCAGTAGTACCCCAGGGACTAGCGGGAGGGATGAGCAGTTCTCC. This codes for CASSTPGTSGRDEQFS. The gene calls are TRBV19 and TRBJ2-1; 16 bases align to TRBD2. Germline assignment: CDR1 LNHDA and CDR2 SQIVND (reference sequence). Unmatched junction bases numbered 5, after V lost 4 bases and J lost 8 bases. The CDR3 has 16 amino acids.

The chain combines TRBV3-1 with TRBJ2-5; the match to TRBD2 covers 8 bases. Germline V CDR1 and CDR2: LGHDT, YNNKEL (reference sequence). V gave up 6 bases and J gave up 1 base; unmatched junction bases: 4. This CDR3 region has 14 residues. The CDR3 DNA is TGTGCCAGCAGTCCACTAGCGGCCCAAGAGACCCAGTACTTC. It specifies CASSPLAAQETQYF.

This clonotype was observed a handful of times. This chain joins TRBV30 and TRBJ2-7, with TRBD1 matching 7 bases. In germline, CDR1 is GTSNPN, CDR2 SVGIG (reference sequence). The CDR3 is 12 residues long. With V trimmed by 8 bases and J by 3 bases, 7 bases remained unmatched. CDR3 region: CATGTVGYEQYF. For the CDR3, the DNA is TGTGCCACCGGGACAGTCGGCTACGAGCAGTACTTC. The complete variable domain, with remaining parts taken from reference TRBV30 and TRBJ2-7, reads SQTIHQWPATLVQPVGSPLSLECTVEGTSNPNLYWYRQAAGRGLQLLFYSVGIGQISSEVPQNLSASRPQDRQFILSSKKLLLSDSGFYLCATGTVGYEQYFGPGTRLTVT.

Concerning this clonotype: A much larger clone lies one base from this, so it may be a read error. The rearrangement uses TRBV7-2 and TRBJ1-2; TRBD1 might be the D (5 bases). From germline, CDR1 is SGHTA and CDR2 FQGNSA. The V gene lost 4 bases and the J gene lost 4 bases, with 16 bases spanning the gap. The CDR3 spans 15 residues. The CDR3 loop reads CASSSNPGRVYGYTF. The CDR3 DNA reads TGTGCCAGCAGCTCAAATCCGGGACGGGTCTATGGCTACACCTTC.

There are many counts of this clonotype. CDR3 residues: CSARAPVGGYEQYF. DNA for the CDR3: TGCAGTGCTAGAGCCCCAGTTGGCGGCTACGAGCAGTACTTC. This chain uses TRBV20-1 with TRBJ2-7, with D uncertain. Germline loops: CDR1 DFQATT, CDR2 SNEGSKA (reference sequence). Trimming left V 1 base short and J 3 bases short, with 13 bases between. CDR3 size: 14 residues.

The sample holds many counts of this clonotype. This rearrangement joins TRBV20-1 to TRBJ2-5; D perhaps matches TRBD1 (6 bases). Between the trimmed V and J ends, which lost 6 bases and 4 bases, there was a span of 18 bases. The CDR3 sequence is 14 residues long. CDR1 DFQATT and CDR2 SNEGSKA come from the germline V gene (reference sequence). The CDR3 sequence is CSALYRDARETQYF. Written as DNA, the CDR3 is TGCAGTGCACTCTACAGGGATGCGAGAGAGACCCAGTACTTC.

V gene TRBV5-1 combines with J gene TRBJ1-1; D remains unclear. This CDR3 contains 15 residues. Germline CDR1 is SGHRS and CDR2 is YFSETQ. The V end was cut by 0 bases, the J end by 4 bases, with 13 bases between. The CDR3 sequence: CASSLAVGMSTEAFF. The DNA of the CDR3 is TGCGCCAGCAGCTTGGCAGTGGGGATGAGCACTGAAGCTTTCTTT.

The sample holds many counts of this clonotype. CDR3 sequence: CASSLLGWDYGYTF. The CDR3, as DNA: TGTGCCAGCAGTTTACTGGGGTGGGACTATGGCTACACCTTC. The rearrangement uses TRBV28 and TRBJ1-2; no reliable D call. This CDR3 contains 14 residues. V was clipped by 2 bases and J by 3 bases, with 10 bases between them. The V gene's germline CDR1 is MDHEN and CDR2 SYDVKM.

This rearrangement joins TRBV7-3 to TRBJ2-5; TRBD2 aligns across 8 bases. With 3 bases clipped from V and 1 base from J, the junction kept 7 bases outside the gene matches. The germline gives CDR1 SGHTA, CDR2 FQGTGA. This CDR3 has 16 residues. Here the CDR3 reads CASSLGAGVGQETQYF. CDR3 bases: TGTGCCAGCAGCTTGGGAGCGGGAGTGGGCCAAGAGACCCAGTACTTC. Supplemented by reference TRBV7-3 and TRBJ2-5, the full variable domain reads GAGVSQTPSNKVTEKGKYVELRCDPISGHTALYWYRQSLGQGPEFLIYFQGTGAADDSGLPNDRFFAVRPEGSVSTLKIQRTERGDSAVYLCASSLGAGVGQETQYFGPGTRLLVL.

This clonotype was seen a handful of times. This may be a read error, as it is one base from a much larger clone. Given the absence of the conserved phenylalanine or tryptophan at the CDR3 end, a read error is likely. This sequence joins TRBV7-6 and TRBJ2-5, with 7 bases identical to TRBD2. CDR1 SGHVS and CDR2 FNYEAQ come from the germline V gene. The CDR3 is 14 amino acids. J was trimmed by 3 bases and V by 3 bases; bases with no gene match: 4. CDR3 amino acids: CASSLTGGEETQYL. CDR3 bases: TGTGCCAGCAGCTTGACGGGGGGAGAAGAGACCCAGTACCTC.

This clonotype appeared a few times. The chain combines TRBV9 with TRBJ1-1; a weak D match, TRBD1 (5 bases). The ends were cut back, 0 bases at V and 1 base at J, with 10 bases in the middle. This CDR3 has 15 residues. Germline CDR1 and CDR2: SGDLS and YYNGEE. For the CDR3, the DNA is TGTGCCAGCAGCGTAGCTGGGGGTGGGAACACTGAAGCTTTCTTT. Amino acid sequence: CASSVAGGGNTEAFF.

This clonotype was picked up many times. The chain recombines TRBV19 with TRBJ1-5, with TRBD1 matching over 9 bases. This CDR3 region has 15 residues. The junction had 7 bases not matched to a gene; V was cut back by 3 bases and J by 7 bases. CDR1 is LNHDA, CDR2 SQIVND, per germline (reference sequence). CDR3 amino acids: CASSIRDRVEQPQHF. CDR3 nucleotide sequence: TGTGCCAGTAGTATCCGGGACAGGGTGGAACAGCCCCAGCATTTT.

This clonotype was seen a handful of times. The V call is TRBV2, the J call TRBJ1-1, with 8 bases aligning to TRBD1. The trim removed 7 bases at V and 10 bases at J, leaving 14 bases unmatched. The CDR3 is 14 residues long. CDR1 is SNHLY and CDR2 is FYNNEI in the germline V gene. Here the CDR3 reads CASTPDRAVNVAFF. CDR3 coding DNA: TGTGCCAGCACGCCGGACAGGGCGGTAAACGTAGCTTTCTTT. Using reference TRBV2 and TRBJ1-1 for the parts outside the CDR3, the full variable domain is EPEVTQTPSHQVTQMGQEVILRCVPISNHLYFYWYRQILGQKVEFLVSFYNNEISEKSEIFDDQFSVERPDGSNFTLKIRSTKLEDSAMYFCASTPDRAVNVAFFGQGTRLTVV.